This T cell receptor (beta chain) was documented in a study of blood T cells in healthy people across ages. For the second PCR, which ran for roughly 6 to 12 cycles, a sample-barcoded 5' primer and a J-beta primer mix were used. MiXCR, run by TCRdb on the 5' RACE reads, gives a single entry per CDR3 protein. The sample contains roughly 640,000 distinct CDR3 sequences, about 30% of which appear only once. With regard to this clonotype: Its antigen is not known.

For every donor, a draw yielded around 10 milliliters of peripheral blood. CDR3 length: 12 amino acids. Per germline, CDR1 SGHRS and CDR2 YFSETQ. Trimming shortened V by 1 base and J by 4 bases, and 5 bases separated the two germline ends. Findings of the study overall: Diversity estimates from one million T cells were considered underestimates.

The J gene is TRBJ2-5, the V gene TRBV5-1; D is undetermined. Sequenced material: blood. The clonotype comes from a woman of 80 years or more in good health. CDR3 DNA sequence: TGCGCCAGCAGCTTGACTCCAGAGACCCAGTACTTC. Its protein product is CASSLTPETQYF.